Listed below are T cell receptor beta chains from one sample, sequenced in a study of shared clonotypes between healthy human individuals. Libraries were prepared by immunoSEQ multiplex PCR; TCRdb keeps only in-frame clonotypes and omits some of them. The table has millions of clones, 85% to 95% seen once. The source material was naive CD4+ T cells from PBMCs. Receptors originate from a man in his late teens or twenties in good health. Some clones in this sample may be carry-over from other donors' samples. Both conserved end residues are trimmed from each CDR3. The D gene is left open where the match is weak.

CDR3,D,V,J
ASSLGPELGNEQF,NA,TRBV5-1,TRBJ2-1
ASSTTGNYGYT,NA,TRBV19,TRBJ1-2
ASSEATSGRILTLYEQY,TRBD2,TRBV6-1,TRBJ2-7
ASRTGEPPSYEQY,TRBD1,TRBV6-5,TRBJ2-7
ASSLVLSGQAGEQY,TRBD1,TRBV5-1,TRBJ2-7
ASSLRSSRLSYNEQF,NA,TRBV11-2,TRBJ2-1
SGASVSEQY,NA,TRBV20-1,NA
ASSHGTVYNEQF,TRBD1,TRBV5-8,TRBJ2-1
ASSEQGRVNQPQH,NA,TRBV2,TRBJ1-5
ASSLSPMNTEAF,NA,TRBV27,TRBJ1-1
ASSPPRAGANVLT,NA,TRBV28,TRBJ2-6
ASSLGAYEQY,NA,TRBV6-1,TRBJ2-7
ASSPREQGSFLLTNTIY,NA,TRBV18,TRBJ1-3
SVARQGPNYGYT,TRBD1,TRBV29-1,TRBJ1-2
ASGLVSRPAKNIQY,NA,TRBV12-5,TRBJ2-4
ASENPGKSYEQY,NA,TRBV11-2,TRBJ2-7
ASSLGGGGNIQY,TRBD2,TRBV28,TRBJ2-4
ASSIGAGGWYSNQPQH,TRBD1,TRBV19,TRBJ1-5
ASTSPGQGLLRGYT,NA,TRBV7-2,TRBJ1-2
ASSKNQGRGGSYEQY,NA,TRBV5-1,TRBJ2-7
ASSIIGASGNTIY,NA,TRBV19,TRBJ1-3
ASSEAWGKGEKLF,NA,TRBV2,TRBJ1-4
ASSTGGSSFYGYT,TRBD1,TRBV6-1,TRBJ1-2
ASSHGRAGGPTGELF,TRBD2,TRBV4-1,TRBJ2-2
ASSGPGQGDQETQY,TRBD1,TRBV28,TRBJ2-5
ASSLGTSNSPLH,NA,TRBV7-2,TRBJ1-6
ASSPTSGGDEQF,TRBD2,TRBV18,TRBJ2-1
SVGRRASGANVLT,NA,TRBV29-1,TRBJ2-6
ASSVGGLGAGNTIY,NA,TRBV9,TRBJ1-3
ASSQAGGEHGYT,TRBD1,TRBV4-2,TRBJ1-2
ASSVNRGTYNEQF,TRBD1,TRBV6-1,TRBJ2-1
ASSSPGLAVYEQY,TRBD2,TRBV5-4,TRBJ2-7
ASSLKTPSYNEQF,NA,TRBV28,TRBJ2-1
ASRAFPGDTQY,NA,TRBV7-2,TRBJ2-3
ASSRLAGANEQF,TRBD2,TRBV7-3,TRBJ2-1
SATGQAWETQY,TRBD1,TRBV29-1,TRBJ2-5
ASSLGQGSYNEQF,TRBD1,TRBV11-3,TRBJ2-1
ASSVLGQGSGYT,TRBD1,TRBV9,TRBJ1-2
ASSLAGGGYT,NA,TRBV28,TRBJ1-2
ASNLGQGVGEQY,TRBD1,TRBV9,TRBJ2-7
ASSTTGTRDNEQF,TRBD2,TRBV4-2,TRBJ2-1
ASSSGQLTGELF,NA,TRBV28,TRBJ2-2
ASSLGVAGVGETQY,TRBD2,TRBV5-4,TRBJ2-5
ASIPTGGEETQY,TRBD1,TRBV11-2,TRBJ2-5
ASSLVPSGSNTGELF,TRBD2,TRBV13,TRBJ2-2
ASSPVLVNYGYT,NA,TRBV18,TRBJ1-2
ASSLTGLRYAQY,NA,TRBV7-2,TRBJ2-3
ASRDHGQSYGYT,NA,TRBV2,TRBJ1-2
ASSSRGFSGGGTDTQY,NA,TRBV4-2,TRBJ2-3
ASQTGIVTEQY,TRBD1,TRBV2,TRBJ2-7
ASSLSAHGSVGYT,NA,TRBV28,TRBJ1-2
ASSSKTSGETQY,TRBD2,TRBV5-4,TRBJ2-5
ASSLAGLHSGNTIY,NA,TRBV5-6,TRBJ1-3
ASSPIANTGELF,NA,TRBV18,TRBJ2-2
ASSQEPGVEYYGYT,NA,TRBV4-1,TRBJ1-2